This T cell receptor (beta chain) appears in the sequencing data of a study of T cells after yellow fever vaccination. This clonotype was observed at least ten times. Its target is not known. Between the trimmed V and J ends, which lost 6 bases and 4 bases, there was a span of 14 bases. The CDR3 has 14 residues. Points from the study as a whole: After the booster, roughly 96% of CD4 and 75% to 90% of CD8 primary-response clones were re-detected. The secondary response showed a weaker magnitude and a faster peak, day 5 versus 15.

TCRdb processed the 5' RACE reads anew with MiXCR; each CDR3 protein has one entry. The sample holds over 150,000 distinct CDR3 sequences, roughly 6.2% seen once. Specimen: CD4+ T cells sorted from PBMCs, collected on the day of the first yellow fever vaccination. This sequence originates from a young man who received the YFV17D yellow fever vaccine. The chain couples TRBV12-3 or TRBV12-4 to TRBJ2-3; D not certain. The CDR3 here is CASSARSGPDTQYF. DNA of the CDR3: TGTGCCAGCAGCGCCAGGTCCGGGCCAGATACGCAGTATTTT.